This note documents a single T cell receptor (beta chain) sequence. The ends were cut back, 5 bases at V and 5 bases at J, with 21 bases in the middle. CDR3 length equals 17 residues. Germline lookup yields CDR1 LNHDA and CDR2 SQIVND (reference sequence). In the source study's methods: Reference gene primer amplification gave estimated nucleated cell counts. TCRdb's table, derived via immunoSEQ multiplex PCR, lists solely in-frame clones and lacks some. Clone size and the V and J calls come from that table; the DNA yielded D and trimming. The data show about 97,000 clones, about nine tenths seen once. This record comes from a study of blood T cell repertoires in COVID-19. The overall study: The United States, Italy and Spain supplied acute and convalescent COVID-19 samples. Sample material is recorded as cDNA or gDNA derived from T cells, B-cell-depleted T cells, or PBMCs.

The TCR was taken from a man in his 60s with acute or convalescent COVID-19. The sequencing sample was made of peripheral blood. This chain joins TRBV19 and TRBJ1-4; a weak D match, TRBD1 (5 bases). CDR3 sequence: CASSHSGAGAGNEKLFF. DNA of the CDR3: TGTGCCAGTAGTCACAGCGGGGCAGGCGCCGGGAATGAAAAACTGTTTTTT.